This T cell receptor beta chain was sequenced in a study of Tregs in tolerant kidney transplant recipients. Study-level information: Sorting of CD4+CD25+CD127- cells followed approximately three-day belatacept mixed lymphocyte reactions, sometimes with approximately five-day graft donor restimulation. General observations from the study: This study did not directly address biological reproducibility. Few patients were studied, so findings need validation in larger groups.

There are a few counts of this clone. Its antigen is not known. TCRdb's table, derived via immunoSEQ multiplex PCR, lists solely in-frame clones and lacks some. The table has fewer than 40,000 clones, 82% seen once. This CDR3 spans 15 amino acids. Germline loops: CDR1 SGHTA, CDR2 FQGNSA. V was cut by 4 bases and J by 0 bases, with 10 bases left in between. This receptor was taken from a human donor in good health. Input material: Tregs from blood cultured with allogeneic cells. The genes are TRBV7-2 and TRBJ2-1; D uncertain. The CDR3 loop is CASSWALGSYNEQFF. The CDR3 nucleotides are TGTGCCAGCAGCTGGGCGTTAGGCTCCTACAATGAGCAGTTCTTC.